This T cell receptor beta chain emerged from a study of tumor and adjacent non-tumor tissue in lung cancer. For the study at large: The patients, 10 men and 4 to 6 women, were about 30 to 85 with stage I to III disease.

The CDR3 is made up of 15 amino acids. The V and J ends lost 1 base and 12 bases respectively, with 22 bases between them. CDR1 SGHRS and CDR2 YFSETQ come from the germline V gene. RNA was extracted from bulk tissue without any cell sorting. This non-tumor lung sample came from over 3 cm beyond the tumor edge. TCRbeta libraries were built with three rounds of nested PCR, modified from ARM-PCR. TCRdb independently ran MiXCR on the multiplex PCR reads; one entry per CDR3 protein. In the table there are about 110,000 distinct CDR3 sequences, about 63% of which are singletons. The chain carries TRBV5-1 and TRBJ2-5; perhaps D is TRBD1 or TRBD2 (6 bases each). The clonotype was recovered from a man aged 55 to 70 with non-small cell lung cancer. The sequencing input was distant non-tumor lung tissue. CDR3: CASSLIGGPQATKYF. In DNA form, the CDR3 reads TGCGCCAGCAGCTTGATAGGGGGGCCACAAGCGACAAAGTACTTC.